Listed here is a single TCR beta chain. This record comes from a study of T-cell memory formation after mild COVID-19. The CDR3 has 12 residues. V lost 2 bases, J lost 2 bases, and 3 bases lay in between. Germline values: CDR1 MNHEY, CDR2 SVGEGT. Via MiXCR, TCRdb re-called the 5' RACE reads, giving one row per CDR3 protein. The data show about 360,000 distinct CDR3 sequences, with 13% to 15% seen just once and less than 25% held by the top ten. This receptor was taken from a man aged 18-30 years who had mild COVID-19 (a few samples of this study predate the infection). Cell type and time point are not known. The chain carries TRBV6-2 or TRBV6-3 and TRBJ2-5; D gene uncertain. Sample: PBMCs or a T cell subset sorted from them (not recorded which). In DNA form, the CDR3 reads TGTGCCAGCAGTTACACTCAAGAGACCCAGTACTTC. Its protein product is CASSYTQETQYF.